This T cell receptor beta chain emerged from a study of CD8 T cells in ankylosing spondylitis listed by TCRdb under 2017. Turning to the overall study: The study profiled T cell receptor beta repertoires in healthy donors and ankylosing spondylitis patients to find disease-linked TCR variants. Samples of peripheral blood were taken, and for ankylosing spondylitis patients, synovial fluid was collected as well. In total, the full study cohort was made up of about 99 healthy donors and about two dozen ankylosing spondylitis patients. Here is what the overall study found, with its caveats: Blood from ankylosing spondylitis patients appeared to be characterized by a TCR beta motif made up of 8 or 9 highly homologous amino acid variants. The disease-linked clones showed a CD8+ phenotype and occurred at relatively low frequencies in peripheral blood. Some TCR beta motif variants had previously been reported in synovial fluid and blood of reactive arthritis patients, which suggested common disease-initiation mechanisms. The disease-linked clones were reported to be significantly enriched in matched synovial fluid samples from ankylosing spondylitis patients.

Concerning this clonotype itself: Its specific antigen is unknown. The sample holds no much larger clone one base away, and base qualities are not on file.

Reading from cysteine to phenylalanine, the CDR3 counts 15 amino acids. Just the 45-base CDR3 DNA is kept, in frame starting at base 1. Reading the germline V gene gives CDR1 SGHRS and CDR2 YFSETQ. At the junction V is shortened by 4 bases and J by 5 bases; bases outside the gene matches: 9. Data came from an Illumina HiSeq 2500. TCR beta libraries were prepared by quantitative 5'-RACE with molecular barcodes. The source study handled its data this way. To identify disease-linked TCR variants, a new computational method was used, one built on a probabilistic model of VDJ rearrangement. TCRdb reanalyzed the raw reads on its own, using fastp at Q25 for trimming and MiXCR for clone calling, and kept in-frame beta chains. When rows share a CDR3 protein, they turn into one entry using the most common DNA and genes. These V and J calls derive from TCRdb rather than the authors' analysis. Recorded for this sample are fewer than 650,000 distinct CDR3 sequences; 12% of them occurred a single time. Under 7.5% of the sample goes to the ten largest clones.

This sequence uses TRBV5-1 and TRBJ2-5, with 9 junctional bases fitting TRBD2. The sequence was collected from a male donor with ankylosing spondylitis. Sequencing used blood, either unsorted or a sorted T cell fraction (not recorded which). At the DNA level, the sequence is TGCGCCAGCAGCACCCTAGCGGGAACCGGGGAGACCCAGTACTTC. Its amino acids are CASSTLAGTGETQYF.